These 5 T cell receptor beta chains share one sample of origin, sequenced in a study of T cell repertoires in cytomegalovirus infection. These receptors have no identified antigens. TCRdb re-called the reads through MiXCR, storing one row per CDR3 protein. The sample includes about 350,000 distinct CDR3 sequences, about a third seen only once; the top ten take approximately 13%. Sequenced material: cultured PBMCs, taken from culture after CMV antigen stimulation. The receptors stem from a human donor in good health (CMV status not recorded). Some clones in this sample may be carry-over from other donors' samples.

The rearrangement uses TRBV5-4 and TRBJ2-5, with D perhaps matching TRBD1 (5 bases). Trimming removed 6 bases from V and 5 bases from J, with 17 bases in between. This CDR3 has 14 residues. Germline-derived CDR1 and CDR2 are SGHNT and YYREEE (reference sequence). The DNA for the CDR3 is TGTGCCAGCACCACATCAGGGAATGTGGAGACCCAGTACTTC. The encoded protein is CASTTSGNVETQYF.

This clonotype was detected only a few times. This chain joins TRBV28 and TRBJ1-2; 7 bases agree with TRBD1. This CDR3 has 13 amino acids. From germline, CDR1 is MDHEN and CDR2 SYDVKM. The trim removed 6 bases at V and 3 bases at J, leaving 4 bases unmatched. The CDR3 loop is CASRPGGDYGYTF. For the CDR3, the DNA is TGTGCCAGCAGGCCAGGGGGAGACTATGGCTACACCTTC.

The rearrangement links TRBV2 to TRBJ2-7; D not certain. The germline CDR1 and CDR2 sequences are SNHLY and FYNNEI. Trimming left V 7 bases short and J 5 bases short, with 15 bases between. The CDR3 loop spans 13 amino acids. The CDR3 nucleotides read TGTGCCAGCACCCTTGCCGGGTCTCACGAGCAGTACTTC. Its protein product is CASTLAGSHEQYF.

This chain uses TRBV28 with TRBJ1-1; D is ambiguous. Germline V gives CDR1 MDHEN, CDR2 SYDVKM. CDR3 length: 15 residues. Trimming stripped 5 bases from V and 3 bases from J, with 16 bases between. CDR3 residues: CASSHDRGIYTEAFF. Written as DNA, the CDR3 is TGTGCCAGCAGTCACGACCGAGGTATTTACACTGAAGCTTTCTTT.

The rearrangement joins TRBV11-3 to TRBJ1-1; perhaps TRBD1 as D (5 bases). This CDR3 comprises 14 residues. V was shortened by 1 base and J by 5 bases, with 11 bases between the two germline ends. Germline CDR1 and CDR2: SGHNT and YENEEA. The CDR3 sequence is CASSLGGTGTEAFF. DNA of the CDR3: TGTGCCAGCAGCTTAGGAGGGACGGGGACTGAAGCTTTCTTT. Together with reference TRBV11-3 and TRBJ1-1, the CDR3 gives the full variable domain: EAGVVQSPRYKIIEKKQPVAFWCNPISGHNTLYWYLQNLGQGPELLIRYENEEAVDDSQLPKDRFSAERLKGVDSTLKIQPAELGDSAVYLCASSLGGTGTEAFFGQGTRLTVV.